The entry below describes one T cell receptor beta chain. The CDR3 totals 15 residues. Trimming stripped 3 bases from V and 7 bases from J, with 15 bases between. CDR1 is SGHTA, CDR2 FQGNSA, per germline. The sample originates from a study of technical replicates of blood from several donors. Assay: immunoSEQ multiplex PCR; the TCRdb copy retains only in-frame clones and omits some. The sample shows more than 65,000 clones, roughly 97% of them seen only once. The V and J genes are TRBV7-2 and TRBJ2-2; weak D call: TRBD2 (5 bases). This TCR derives from a human donor in good health. Sequencing was done on a sample of T cells isolated from PBMCs. CDR3 protein: CASSFIGRVLGELFF. CDR3 in DNA: TGTGCCAGCAGCTTCATCGGGCGGGTACTCGGGGAGCTGTTTTTT.